This TCR beta chain was found in a study of blood T cell repertoires in COVID-19 (dated by TCRdb to the early 2020s). Study-wide context: Samples from collaborators originated in the United States, Italy and Spain and spanned both the acute and convalescent phases of COVID-19. The samples were drawn from the first 160 participants of the ongoing ImmuneRACE study and from over a thousand subjects provided by 6 global collaborators. Where available, HLA class I and class II types were taken from metadata supplied by the sample provider and were not determined by assay-based typing. Sample metadata almost always included a de-identified subject ID, COVID-19 status, age in years and sex. Deeply sampled blood TCRbeta repertoires from subjects exposed to, actively infected with, or recovered from COVID-19 were included in the dataset. The repertoires were released in a freely available public database meant as a resource for research on the immune response to SARS-CoV-2. The material from the prospective study consisted of cDNA or gDNA derived from T cells, B-cell-depleted T cells, or PBMCs. Beyond this particular receptor, the publication reports: How much clinical and demographic metadata was included differed by source and by participant, and the metadata was provided uncurated.

With regard to this clone: The target of this receptor is not known. There are no base qualities to consult, and no much larger clone falls within one base.

The CDR3 holds 14 amino acids from the cysteine to the phenylalanine. CDR3 DNA only is kept here, 42 bases in frame from base 1. Deletion took 4 bases off V and 6 bases off J, with a span of 12 bases between the germline ends. CDR1 and CDR2, looked up from the germline V gene, are SGHVS and FQNEAQ. TCRbeta CDR3 regions were amplified from genomic DNA using the immunoSEQ Assay, a bias-controlled multiplex PCR. Per the authors' processing: Within the assay, amplification of reference gene primers was used to estimate how many nucleated cells each sample contained. To quantify the absolute abundance of each unique TCRbeta CDR3 rearrangement, sequence reads were collapsed and filtered. Productive Simpson clonality was computed per sample as the square root of Simpson's diversity index over productive rearrangements. In TCRdb, the immuneACCESS table is reduced to in-frame sequences with V and J assigned. These tables do not hold every clone; where another copy was compared, an unresolved V gene accounts for under half, and the others remain unexplained. V and J calls plus clone size are reproduced from that table; the DNA served to infer D and trimming. In all, the sample holds fewer than 95,000 clones, and about nine tenths of those were seen once. About 26% of the sample goes to the ten largest clones.

The collaborating institutions used their own protocols to collect whole blood in K2EDTA tubes. For TCRbeta analysis, collaborators shipped samples in one of three forms: frozen whole blood, isolated PBMCs, or DNA extracted from either of those sample types. The clonotype was recovered from a middle-aged man with active or convalescent COVID-19. The sample taken for sequencing was peripheral blood. Rearrangement joined TRBV7-8 to TRBJ2-2, with TRBD2 as a weak D call on 6 bases. The CDR3: CASSSSGGAGELFF. The DNA reads TGTGCCAGCAGCTCCTCCGGGGGAGCCGGGGAGCTGTTTTTT.